This T cell receptor beta chain emerged from a study of blood T cell repertoires in COVID-19. Repertoires were generated with immunoSEQ multiplex PCR, while TCRdb's copy carries only in-frame clones and drops some. The table records approximately 150,000 clones, over 85% of them present only once. The length of the CDR3 is 13 residues. The V gene is TRBV21-1, the J gene TRBJ1-5. TRBV21-1 is designated a pseudogene. The sequenced sample consisted of peripheral blood. The sequence came from a man in his fifties or sixties with active or convalescent COVID-19. CDR3 protein: CASTGRSNQPQHF. CDR3 DNA: TGTGCCAGCACAGGGAGGAGCAATCAGCCCCAGCATTTT.